The rows below give T cell receptor beta chains drawn from one sample of a study of breast tumors, draining lymph nodes, adjacent tissues. Each CDR3 protein is one row after TCRdb ran MiXCR on the multiplex PCR reads. The repertoire holds around 300,000 distinct CDR3 sequences, with about 30% as singletons. The sequenced material came from axillary lymph node tissue. Receptors were obtained from a female donor with breast cancer. Some clones in this sample may be carry-over from other donors' samples. The CDR3 runs from the conserved cysteine through the conserved F or W. The D gene is left open where the match is weak. Expanded clones are given a class, and other clones once, few, many or no size at all.

>TRBD2|TRBJ2-1|TRBV29-1|.
CSARATSGRNEQFF
TGCAGCGCCCGAGCAACTAGCGGGAGAAATGAGCAGTTCTTC
>.|TRBJ2-2|TRBV4-3|.
CASSQDPGLEQYFGPGTRELFF
.
>TRBD1|TRBJ1-5|TRBV20-1|.
CSARALGTGVETQHF
TGCAGTGCTAGAGCGCTCGGGACAGGGGTAGAGACCCAGCATTTT
>.|TRBJ1-6|TRBV6-5|many
CASSYSTGRRNSPLHF
TGTGCCAGCAGTTACTCAACAGGGAGACGTAATTCACCCCTCCACTTT
>TRBD2|TRBJ2-1|TRBV20-1|once
CSASASSGRAWSYNERFF
TGCAGTGCTAGTGCTTCTAGCGGGAGAGCGTGGTCCTACAATGAGCGGTTCTTC
>.|TRBJ1-2|TRBV5-5|.
CASSPRSGGNYGYTF
TGCGCCAGCAGCCCAAGGAGCGGGGGTAACTATGGCTACACCTTC
>.|TRBJ2-2|TRBV5-1|many
CASSLAPGRTNTGELFF
TGCGCCAGCAGCTTGGCCCCGGGCCGCACGAACACCGGGGAGCTGTTTTTT
>.|TRBJ1-6|TRBV20-1|many
CSARARYKDSPLHF
TGCAGTGCTAGGGCCAGGTACAAGGATTCACCCCTCCACTTT
>.|TRBJ2-5|TRBV7-2|.
CASSPQTGQEAQYF
TGTGCCAGCAGCCCCCAGACAGGACAAGAGGCCCAGTACTTC
>.|TRBJ1-1|TRBV10-2|.
CASSESRNTEAFF
TGCGCCAGCAGTGAATCTAGGAACACTGAAGCTTTCTTT
>TRBD2|TRBJ2-3|TRBV14|many
CASSLRLAGGPGFTDTQYF
TGTGCCAGCAGCCTCCGACTAGCGGGAGGGCCTGGGTTCACAGATACGCAGTATTTT
>.|TRBJ2-7|TRBV4-1|many
CASSQQGTLRYEQYF
TGCGCCAGCAGCCAGCAGGGAACCCTTAGGTACGAGCAGTACTTC
>.|TRBJ2-1|TRBV9|many
CASSVGPSGPNNEQFF
TGTGCCAGCAGCGTAGGCCCCAGCGGGCCAAACAATGAGCAGTTCTTC
>.|TRBJ1-3|TRBV29-1|many
CSVTTAVGNTIYF
TGCAGCGTTACGACAGCAGTTGGAAACACCATATATTTT
>.|TRBJ2-7|TRBV12-3/TRBV12-4|many
CASSLDGGLTYEQYF
TGTGCCAGCAGTCTAGATGGGGGCTTGACCTACGAGCAGTACTTC
>TRBD2|TRBJ2-7|TRBV20-1|many
CSARGRVGRESHEQYF
TGCAGTGCTAGAGGGAGGGTCGGGCGGGAGTCCCACGAGCAGTACTTC
>.|TRBJ2-7|TRBV5-5|.
CASSLGQAGEQYF
TGTGCCAGCAGCCTGGGCCAGGCTGGCGAGCAGTACTTC
>.|TRBJ1-1|TRBV4-1|few
CASLGAGTNTEAFF
TGCGCCAGCCTCGGCGCGGGGACGAACACTGAAGCTTTCTTT
>TRBD1|TRBJ2-5|TRBV13|many
CASSWLGGETQYF
TGTGCCAGCAGCTGGCTAGGGGGCGAGACCCAGTACTTC
>.|TRBJ2-2|TRBV30|many
CAWTQGGELFF
TGTGCCTGGACGCAGGGCGGGGAGCTGTTTTTT
>TRBD1|TRBJ2-7|TRBV5-4|.
CASSFNRGAYEQYF
TGTGCCAGCAGCTTTAACAGGGGGGCCTACGAGCAGTACTTC
>.|TRBJ2-3|TRBV30|many
CAWGTGTLDTQYF
TGTGCCTGGGGGACCGGGACTTTGGATACGCAGTATTTT